A single sample gave rise to the 9 T cell receptor beta chains below, sequenced in a study of read filtering for tumor transcriptome and immune sequencing. From about 400 ng of RNA, a library with molecular barcoded alpha/delta and beta/gamma adaptors was made. Via MiXCR, TCRdb re-called the reads, giving one row per CDR3 protein. In the table there are 14,000 to 15,000 distinct CDR3 sequences, 20% of which are singletons. Sample: a population of CD138-negative cells sorted from bone marrow. The receptors originated from a donor at least 40 years old with multiple myeloma.

The chain uses TRBV2 and TRBJ2-3; 10 bases align to TRBD2. The CDR3 is made up of 15 amino acids. The germline V gene has CDR1 SNHLY and CDR2 FYNNEI. V shed 6 bases, J shed 4 bases, and the junction held 7 bases outside the gene matches. CDR3 sequence (DNA): TGTGCCAGCAGAAAACTAGCGGGGATGGCAGATACGCAGTATTTT. Amino acids: CASRKLAGMADTQYF. Complete variable domain (other parts from reference TRBV2 and TRBJ2-3): EPEVTQTPSHQVTQMGQEVILRCVPISNHLYFYWYRQILGQKVEFLVSFYNNEISEKSEIFDDQFSVERPDGSNFTLKIRSTKLEDSAMYFCASRKLAGMADTQYFGPGTRLTVL.

This clonotype appeared many times. The chain carries TRBV10-3 and TRBJ1-1, with D unclear. Germline V gene data show CDR1 as ENHRY and CDR2 as SYGVKD. The CDR3 runs 12 residues. V dropped 10 bases and J dropped 8 bases, with 17 bases sitting between them. CDR3 in DNA: TGTGCCACCCATAAAGATGGATCCGAAGCTTTCTTT. Protein: CATHKDGSEAFF.

The sample holds many counts of this clonotype. V usage is TRBV20-1 and J usage is TRBJ2-3; TRBD2 agrees at 8 bases. The CDR3 is made up of 14 amino acids. Losses at the gene ends were 4 bases for V and 3 bases for J; bases not matched to a gene: 6. Germline V lookup: CDR1 DFQATT, CDR2 SNEGSKA (reference sequence). The DNA for the CDR3 is TGCAGTGCTAAGGGGGTAGCGGGGACAGATACGCAGTATTTT. It translates to CSAKGVAGTDTQYF.

This clonotype was detected ten times or more. The chain has TRBV5-1 and TRBJ2-1, with D tentatively TRBD1 or TRBD2 (7 bases each). Germline CDR1 is SGHRS and CDR2 is YFSETQ. The CDR3 is 14 residues long. V was shortened by 6 bases and J by 0 bases, with 10 bases between the two germline ends. CDR3 amino acids: CASTRGGSYNEQFF. CDR3 nucleotides: TGCGCCAGCACCAGGGGGGGCTCCTACAATGAGCAGTTCTTC.

This clonotype was seen many times. The V call is TRBV6-1, the J call TRBJ1-2; 8 positions match TRBD1. V lost 6 bases to trimming and J lost 8 bases; unmatched junction nucleotides: 17. This CDR3 comprises 16 residues. Germline-derived CDR1 and CDR2 are MNHNS and SASEGT. CDR3 loop: CASSQTGGTGPWGYTF. The CDR3 DNA is TGTGCCAGCAGCCAAACTGGCGGGACAGGCCCCTGGGGCTACACCTTC.

As to this clonotype: One junction end disagrees with the germline gene, perhaps due to a read error. The V gene is TRBV7-9, the J gene TRBJ2-1, with 9 positions matching TRBD2. The CDR3 is 15 amino acids. CDR1 and CDR2 (germline): SEHNR, FQNEAQ (reference sequence). Here the CDR3 DNA reads TGTGCCGGCAGCCCAGGGACTAGCAATGGGGGTGAGCATTTCTTC. Its translation is CAGSPGTSNGGEHFF.

About this clonotype itself: One base away lies a much larger clone, so this may be a sequencing read error. The chain carries TRBV7-2 and TRBJ2-7, with TRBD2 as a possible D gene (6 bases). The CDR3 spans 14 residues. Trimming removed 5 bases at V and 3 bases at J, with 14 bases between. Germline CDR1 is SGHTA and CDR2 is FQGNSA. The CDR3 region has the DNA TGTGCCAGCAGCGGAGGGAAGAAACGCTACGAGCAGTACTTC. It translates to CASSGGKKRYEQYF.

This clonotype was observed many times. The V gene is TRBV7-9, the J gene TRBJ1-1; D might be TRBD1 (5 bases). The CDR3 consists of 15 residues. The germline V gene encodes CDR1 SEHNR and CDR2 FQNEAQ (reference sequence). V lost 5 bases to trimming and J lost 4 bases, with 17 bases between them. The CDR3 reads CASSPRGGSSTEAFF. The CDR3 coding sequence is TGTGCCAGCAGCCCACGCGGGGGGTCAAGCACTGAAGCTTTCTTT.

This clonotype was picked up a small number of times. The V call is TRBV7-8, the J call TRBJ2-1; D gene ambiguous. The V end was cut by 1 base, the J end by 10 bases, with 14 bases between. CDR3 length equals 14 residues. Germline loops: CDR1 SGHVS, CDR2 FQNEAQ. The CDR3: CASSLGLFNVEQFF. CDR3 DNA: TGTGCCAGCAGCTTAGGGCTATTCAATGTGGAGCAGTTCTTC.